This TCR beta chain was sequenced in a study of cytomegalovirus exposure and HLA in healthy donors. Germline CDR1 reads SGDLS; CDR2 reads YYNGEE. Trimming removed 3 bases from V and 4 bases from J; junction bases left unmatched: 7. CDR3 length equals 16 residues. The PCR had 60 Vbeta and 13 Jbeta primers. Profiled with immunoSEQ multiplex PCR; TCRdb holds only in-frame clones, not every one. The data contain some 100,000 clones, about 77% of them singletons. V and J are TRBV9 and TRBJ2-3, with TRBD1 matching 11 bases. Sequenced sample: PBMCs. The clonotype was recovered from a woman between 50 and 59 years old in good health and CMV-seropositive. This chain's CDR3 is CASSAERGQGADTQYF. CDR3 nucleotide sequence: TGTGCCAGCAGCGCGGAAAGGGGACAGGGGGCAGATACGCAGTATTTT.